Detailed here is one TCR beta chain. This clone was seen at least ten times. No cognate antigen has been identified for it. No quality values exist for individual bases; no much larger clone is one base distant. The time point label corresponds to: baseline before first vaccination. Vaccinee samples were obtained from the UK trials COV001 and COV002, which included a single-blind randomized controlled phase 2/3 trial of AZD1222 (ChAdOx1 nCoV-19) in healthy adults. For TCRbeta chain sequencing, PBMC samples were collected from trial participants at day 0 and at day 28 after the second dose. The data were taken from a study of T cell responses to AZD1222 COVID-19 vaccine (dated by TCRdb to the early 2020s). Background for the entire study: AZD1222 recipients whose second dose came at about 4 weeks and those whose second dose came at about 12 weeks were combined into one group, since spike-specific TCR depth and breadth did not differ between the two schedules. A total of approximately 230 trial participants underwent TCR sequencing, of whom 200 to 220 received two doses of AZD1222 and about 25 received two doses of the MenACWY control vaccine. Trial participants were enrolled by age into 18-55, 56-69 and 70-plus year subgroups, with about 150, 28 and 57 TCR-sequenced participants respectively.

The CDR3 regions of human TCRbeta chains were analyzed by immunosequencing. Processing in the source paper ran as follows. TCRs in the repertoires were matched against a reference library of SARS-CoV-2-specific TCRs that had been generated with the MIRA antigen-specificity platform. Breadth meant the fraction of unique TCRs that were SARS-CoV-2-associated, whereas depth meant the fraction of total T cells that were SARS-CoV-2-associated. Using the MIRA data, every spike-specific TCR was mapped to the spike region that the TCR reacted to and assigned to either a CD4 or a CD8 class. Log10-transformed breadth and depth values were compared by one-way ANOVA with Sidak's multiple comparisons tests. The source is immuneACCESS, and TCRdb retained only in-frame sequences with V and J called. Part of the clones is not carried over; for the studies checked, unresolved V genes explain less than half of this, and the remainder is unexplained. V, J and clone size are those of that table, while D and trimming were read from the DNA. This sample comprises 86,000 or so clones, 90% of them detected only once. The ten largest account for 3% of the sample.

What the study reported, not specific to this receptor: Epitopes outside the regions mutated in the B.1.351 and B.1.1.7 variants were reportedly recognized by nearly half of the unique spike-specific TCRs. Only a handful of AZD1222 recipients were SARS-CoV-2 seropositive at baseline, limiting conclusions about previously exposed vaccinees. Because no day 14 peak-response samples were available, repertoires were characterized only after the peak T cell response. Most participants were white British and females outnumbered males, and the authors suggested that clonal diversity may have been underestimated. After two AZD1222 doses, both the breadth and the depth of spike-specific TCRs were significantly higher than at day 0 and than in MenACWY recipients. In the small 56-69-year group, the increase in depth fell short of significance, most likely because of low power. Vaccine-associated CD4 TCRs spanned the whole spike protein, with dominant responses in regions 160-218 and 743-854.

This sample comprised peripheral blood, obtained on day 0 of AZD1222 vaccination. The clonotype was recovered from an adult in good health.

The CDR3 reads CASRLQGLTEAFF. Read as DNA, the sequence is TGTGCCAGCAGGCTGCAGGGACTCACTGAAGCTTTCTTT. The sequence joins TRBV28 to TRBJ1-1; a tentative D match to TRBD1 spans 5 bases. The germline V gene gives CDR1 as MDHEN and CDR2 as SYDVKM. Trimming costs V 6 bases and J 4 bases, and their ends lie 12 bases apart. CDR3 length: 13 amino acids, cysteine to phenylalanine. The entry retains the CDR3 DNA only, 39 bases that are in frame from base 1. The entire variable domain, with the stretches around the CDR3 drawn from the reference TRBV28 and TRBJ1-1 proteins, is DVKVTQSSRYLVKRTGEKVFLECVQDMDHENMFWYRQDPGLGLRLIYFSYDVKMKEKGDIPEGYSVSREKKERFSLILESASTNQTSMYLCASRLQGLTEAFFGQGTRLTVV.